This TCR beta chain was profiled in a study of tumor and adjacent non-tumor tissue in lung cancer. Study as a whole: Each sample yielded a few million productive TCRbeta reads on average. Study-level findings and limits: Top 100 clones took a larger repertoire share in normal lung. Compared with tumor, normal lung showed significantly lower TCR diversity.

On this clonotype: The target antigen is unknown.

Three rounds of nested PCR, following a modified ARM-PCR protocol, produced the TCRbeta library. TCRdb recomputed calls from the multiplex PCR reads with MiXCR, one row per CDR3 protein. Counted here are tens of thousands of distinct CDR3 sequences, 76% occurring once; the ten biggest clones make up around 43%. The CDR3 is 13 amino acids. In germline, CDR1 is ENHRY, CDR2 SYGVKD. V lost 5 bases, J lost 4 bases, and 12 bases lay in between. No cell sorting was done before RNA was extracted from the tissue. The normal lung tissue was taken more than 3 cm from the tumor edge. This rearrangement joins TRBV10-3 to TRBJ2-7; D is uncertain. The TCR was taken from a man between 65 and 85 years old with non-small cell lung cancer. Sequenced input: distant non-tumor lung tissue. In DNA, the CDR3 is TGTGCCATCAGTCCCTCCAGCATTTACGAGCAGTACTTC. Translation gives CAISPSSIYEQYF.